This T cell receptor (beta chain) was sequenced during a study of CD8 T cells in ankylosing spondylitis. Notes on this clonotype: Its antigen is undetermined.

Study-level findings and limits: Clones linked to disease were reported to show significant enrichment in matched ankylosing spondylitis synovial fluid.

Losses at the gene ends were 2 bases for V and 0 bases for J; bases not matched to a gene: 3. Germline CDR1 is SGHRS and CDR2 is YFSETQ. The CDR3 length is 15 residues. MiXCR, applied by TCRdb to the 5' RACE reads, yields one record per CDR3 protein. The data show fewer than 250,000 distinct CDR3 sequences, with 20% to 30% seen just once and under 8% held by the top ten. The chain links TRBV5-1 to TRBJ2-7; TRBD1 matches 9 bases. This TCR was recovered from a male donor with ankylosing spondylitis or in good health (not recorded which). Sample: blood, either unsorted or a sorted T cell fraction (not recorded which). DNA for the CDR3: TGCGCCAGCAGCTTCGACAGGGGGGTCTCCTACGAGCAGTACTTC. Translation: CASSFDRGVSYEQYF. The full variable domain, in which reference TRBV5-1 and TRBJ2-7 provide the parts outside the CDR3, is KAGVTQTPRYLIKTRGQQVTLSCSPISGHRSVSWYQQTPGQGLQFLFEYFSETQRNKGNFPGRFSGRQFSNSRSEMNVSTLELGDSALYLCASSFDRGVSYEQYFGPGTRLTVT.